This TCR beta chain was found in a study of T cell responses to AZD1222 COVID-19 vaccine (dated by TCRdb to about 2021). About the study as a whole: AZD1222 recipients with second doses at about 4 weeks or about 12 weeks were pooled, because spike-specific TCR depth and breadth did not differ between schedules. TCR sequencing was performed for roughly 250 trial participants, of whom about 200 were given two doses of AZD1222 and some 26 were given two doses of MenACWY control vaccine. Trial participants were enrolled into age subgroups of 18-55, 56-69 and 70-plus years, which contained about 150, 28 and 57 TCR-sequenced participants, respectively.

The CDR3 regions of human TCRbeta chains were analyzed by immunosequencing. The authors processed their data as follows. Repertoire TCRs were matched against a reference library of SARS-CoV-2-specific TCRs generated with the MIRA antigen-specificity platform. Breadth was defined as the fraction of unique TCRs that were SARS-CoV-2-associated. Depth was defined as the fraction of total T cells that were SARS-CoV-2-associated. Using the MIRA data, every spike-specific TCR was mapped to the spike region that the TCR reacted to and assigned to either a CD4 or a CD8 class. Log10-transformed breadth and depth values were compared by one-way ANOVA with Sidak's multiple comparisons tests. Imported from immuneACCESS, the table was reduced by TCRdb to in-frame sequences with V and J called. These copies leave out some clones; in studies compared against another copy, an unresolved V gene accounts for under half, and the cause of the remainder is not known. V and J calls and clone size are as listed in that table; D and trimming were resolved from the DNA. Within this sample are roughly 65,000 clones, with about three quarters of them counted one time only. 9% to 13% of the sample rests with the top ten.

General study outcomes and caveats: Only six AZD1222 recipients were SARS-CoV-2 seropositive at baseline, limiting conclusions about previously exposed vaccinees. Participants were mostly white British and included more females than males, and it was suggested by the authors that clonal diversity may have been underestimated. The 56-69-year group was small, and its depth increase did not reach significance, likely because of low power. Vaccine-associated CD4 TCRs spanned the whole spike protein, with dominant responses in regions 160-218 and 743-854. A significant rise in spike-specific TCR breadth and depth was observed after two AZD1222 doses relative to day 0 and relative to MenACWY recipients. Because no samples from the day 14 peak response were available, repertoires could be characterized only after the peak T cell response. Nearly half of unique spike-specific TCRs reportedly recognized epitopes outside regions mutated in the B.1.351 and B.1.1.7 variants.

Counted from cysteine to phenylalanine, this CDR3 has 13 amino acids. Of the read, only the CDR3 DNA is kept; its 39 bases are in frame from base 1. Germline trimming: 4 bases from V, 9 bases from J; junction bases outside gene matches: 7. Sequences SGHRS (CDR1) and YFSETQ (CDR2) are obtained from the germline V gene. Read against the paper, the sample's time point label means: baseline before first vaccination. Vaccinee samples came from UK trials COV001 and COV002, including a single-blind randomized controlled phase 2/3 trial of AZD1222 (ChAdOx1 nCoV-19) in healthy adults. For TCRbeta chain sequencing, PBMC samples were collected from trial participants at day 0 and at day 28 after the second dose. Concerning this clone: It lacks a known antigen. No base quality information exists; no much larger clone differs at one position.

This clonotype was obtained from an adult in good health. The sequenced sample was peripheral blood, obtained on day 0 of AZD1222 vaccination. In this chain, TRBV5-1 is recombined with TRBJ2-1; TRBD2 lines up with 7 middle nucleotides. The bases are TGCGCCAGCAGCCCCGGGGGGTCGGGTGAGCAGTTCTTC. This gives the protein CASSPGGSGEQFF.